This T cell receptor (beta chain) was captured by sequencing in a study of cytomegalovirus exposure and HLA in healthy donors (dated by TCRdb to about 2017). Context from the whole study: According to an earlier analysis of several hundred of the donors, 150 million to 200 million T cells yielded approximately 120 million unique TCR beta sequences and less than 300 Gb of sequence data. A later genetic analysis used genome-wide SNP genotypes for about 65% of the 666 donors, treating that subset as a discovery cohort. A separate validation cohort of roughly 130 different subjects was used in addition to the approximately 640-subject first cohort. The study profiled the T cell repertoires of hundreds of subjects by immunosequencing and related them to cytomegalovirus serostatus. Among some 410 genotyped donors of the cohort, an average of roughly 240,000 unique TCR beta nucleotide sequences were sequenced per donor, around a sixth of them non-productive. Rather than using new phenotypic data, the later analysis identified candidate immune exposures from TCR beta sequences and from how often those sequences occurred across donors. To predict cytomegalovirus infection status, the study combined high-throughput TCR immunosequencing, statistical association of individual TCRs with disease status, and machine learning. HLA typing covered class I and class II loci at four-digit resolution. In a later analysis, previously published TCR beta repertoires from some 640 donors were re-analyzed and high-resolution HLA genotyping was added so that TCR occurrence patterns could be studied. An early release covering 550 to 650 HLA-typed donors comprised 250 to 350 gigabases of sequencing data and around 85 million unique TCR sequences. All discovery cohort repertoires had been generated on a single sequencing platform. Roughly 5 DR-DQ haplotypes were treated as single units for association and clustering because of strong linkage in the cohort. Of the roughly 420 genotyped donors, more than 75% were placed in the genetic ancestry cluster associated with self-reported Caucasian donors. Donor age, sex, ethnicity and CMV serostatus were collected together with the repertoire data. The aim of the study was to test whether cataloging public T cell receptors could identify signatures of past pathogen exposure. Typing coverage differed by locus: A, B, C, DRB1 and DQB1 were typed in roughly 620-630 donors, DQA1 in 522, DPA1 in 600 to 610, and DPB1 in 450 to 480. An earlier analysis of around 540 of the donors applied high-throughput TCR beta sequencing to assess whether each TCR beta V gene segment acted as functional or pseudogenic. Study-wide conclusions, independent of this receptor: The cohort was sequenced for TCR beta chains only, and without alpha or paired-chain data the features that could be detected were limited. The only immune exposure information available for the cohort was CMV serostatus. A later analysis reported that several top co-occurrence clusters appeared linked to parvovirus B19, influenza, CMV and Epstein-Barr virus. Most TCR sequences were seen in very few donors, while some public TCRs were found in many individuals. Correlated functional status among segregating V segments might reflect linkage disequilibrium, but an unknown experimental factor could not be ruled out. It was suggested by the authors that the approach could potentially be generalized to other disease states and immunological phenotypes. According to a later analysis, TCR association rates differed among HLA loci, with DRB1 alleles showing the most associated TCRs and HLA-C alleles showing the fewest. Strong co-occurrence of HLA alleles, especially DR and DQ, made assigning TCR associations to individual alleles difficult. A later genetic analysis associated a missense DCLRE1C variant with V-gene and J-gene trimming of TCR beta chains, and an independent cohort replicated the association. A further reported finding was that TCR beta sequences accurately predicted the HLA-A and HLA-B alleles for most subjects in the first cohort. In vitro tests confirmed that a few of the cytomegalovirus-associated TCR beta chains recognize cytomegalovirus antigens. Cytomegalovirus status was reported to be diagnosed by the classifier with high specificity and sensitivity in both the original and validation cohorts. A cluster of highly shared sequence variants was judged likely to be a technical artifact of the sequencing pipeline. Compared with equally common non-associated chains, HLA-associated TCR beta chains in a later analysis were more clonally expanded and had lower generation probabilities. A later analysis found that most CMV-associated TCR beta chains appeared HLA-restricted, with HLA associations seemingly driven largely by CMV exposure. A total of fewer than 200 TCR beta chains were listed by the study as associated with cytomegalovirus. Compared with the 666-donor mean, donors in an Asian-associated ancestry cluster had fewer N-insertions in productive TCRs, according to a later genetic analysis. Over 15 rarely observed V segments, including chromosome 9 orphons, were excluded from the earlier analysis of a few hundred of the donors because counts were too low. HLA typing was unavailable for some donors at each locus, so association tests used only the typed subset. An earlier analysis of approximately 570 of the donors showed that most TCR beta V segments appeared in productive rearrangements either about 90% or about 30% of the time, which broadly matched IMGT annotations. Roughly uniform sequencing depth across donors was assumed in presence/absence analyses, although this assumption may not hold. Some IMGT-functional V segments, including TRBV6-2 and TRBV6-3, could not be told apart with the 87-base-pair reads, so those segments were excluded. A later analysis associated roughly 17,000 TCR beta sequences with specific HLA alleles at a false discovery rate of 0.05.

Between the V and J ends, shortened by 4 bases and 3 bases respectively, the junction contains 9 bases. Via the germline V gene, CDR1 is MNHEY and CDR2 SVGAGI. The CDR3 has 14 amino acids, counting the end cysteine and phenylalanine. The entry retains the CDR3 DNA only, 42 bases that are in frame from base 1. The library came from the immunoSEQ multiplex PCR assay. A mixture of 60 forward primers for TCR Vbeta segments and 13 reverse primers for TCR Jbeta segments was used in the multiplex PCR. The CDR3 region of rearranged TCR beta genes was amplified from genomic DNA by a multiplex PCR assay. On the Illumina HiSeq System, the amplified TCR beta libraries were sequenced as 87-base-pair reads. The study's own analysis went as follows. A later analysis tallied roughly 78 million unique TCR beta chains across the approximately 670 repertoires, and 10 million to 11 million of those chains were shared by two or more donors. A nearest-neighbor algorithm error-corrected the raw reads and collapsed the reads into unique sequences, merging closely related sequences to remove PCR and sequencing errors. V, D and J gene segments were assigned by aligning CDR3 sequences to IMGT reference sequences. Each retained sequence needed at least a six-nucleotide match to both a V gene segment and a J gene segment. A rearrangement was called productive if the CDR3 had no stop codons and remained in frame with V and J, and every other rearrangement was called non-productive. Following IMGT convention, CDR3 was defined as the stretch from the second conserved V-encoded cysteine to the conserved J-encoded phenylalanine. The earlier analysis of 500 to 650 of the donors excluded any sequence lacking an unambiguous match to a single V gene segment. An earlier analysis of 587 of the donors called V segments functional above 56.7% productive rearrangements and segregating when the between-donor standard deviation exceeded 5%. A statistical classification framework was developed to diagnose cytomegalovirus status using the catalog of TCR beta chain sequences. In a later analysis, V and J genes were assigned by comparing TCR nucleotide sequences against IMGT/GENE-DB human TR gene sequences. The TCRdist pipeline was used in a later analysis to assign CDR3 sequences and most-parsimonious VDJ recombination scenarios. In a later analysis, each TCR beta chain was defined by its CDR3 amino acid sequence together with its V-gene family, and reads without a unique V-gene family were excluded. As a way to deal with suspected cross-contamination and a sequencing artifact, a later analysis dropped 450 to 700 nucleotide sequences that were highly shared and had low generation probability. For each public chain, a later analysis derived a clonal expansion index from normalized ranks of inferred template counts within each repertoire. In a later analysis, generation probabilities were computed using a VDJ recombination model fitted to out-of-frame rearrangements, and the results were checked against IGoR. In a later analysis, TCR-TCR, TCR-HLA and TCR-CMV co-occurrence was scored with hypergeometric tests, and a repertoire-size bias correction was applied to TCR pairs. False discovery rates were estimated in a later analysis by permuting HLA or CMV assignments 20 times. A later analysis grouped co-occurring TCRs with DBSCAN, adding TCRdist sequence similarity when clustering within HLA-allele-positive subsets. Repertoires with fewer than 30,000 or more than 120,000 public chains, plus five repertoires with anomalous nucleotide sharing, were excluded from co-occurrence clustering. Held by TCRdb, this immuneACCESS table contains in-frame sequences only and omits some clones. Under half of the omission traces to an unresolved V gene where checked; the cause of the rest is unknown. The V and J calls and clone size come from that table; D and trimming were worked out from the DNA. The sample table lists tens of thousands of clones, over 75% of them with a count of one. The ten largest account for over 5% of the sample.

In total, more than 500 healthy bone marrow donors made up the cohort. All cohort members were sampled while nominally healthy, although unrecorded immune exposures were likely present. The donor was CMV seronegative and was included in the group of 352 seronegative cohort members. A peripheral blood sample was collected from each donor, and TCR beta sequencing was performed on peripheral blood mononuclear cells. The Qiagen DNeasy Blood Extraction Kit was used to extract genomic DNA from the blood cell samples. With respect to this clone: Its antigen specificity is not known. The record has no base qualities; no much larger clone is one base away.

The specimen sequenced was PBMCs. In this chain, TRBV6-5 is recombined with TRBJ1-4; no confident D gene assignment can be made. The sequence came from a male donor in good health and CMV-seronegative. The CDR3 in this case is CASSFHRANEKLFF. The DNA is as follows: TGTGCCAGCAGTTTTCATCGGGCTAATGAAAAACTGTTTTTT.